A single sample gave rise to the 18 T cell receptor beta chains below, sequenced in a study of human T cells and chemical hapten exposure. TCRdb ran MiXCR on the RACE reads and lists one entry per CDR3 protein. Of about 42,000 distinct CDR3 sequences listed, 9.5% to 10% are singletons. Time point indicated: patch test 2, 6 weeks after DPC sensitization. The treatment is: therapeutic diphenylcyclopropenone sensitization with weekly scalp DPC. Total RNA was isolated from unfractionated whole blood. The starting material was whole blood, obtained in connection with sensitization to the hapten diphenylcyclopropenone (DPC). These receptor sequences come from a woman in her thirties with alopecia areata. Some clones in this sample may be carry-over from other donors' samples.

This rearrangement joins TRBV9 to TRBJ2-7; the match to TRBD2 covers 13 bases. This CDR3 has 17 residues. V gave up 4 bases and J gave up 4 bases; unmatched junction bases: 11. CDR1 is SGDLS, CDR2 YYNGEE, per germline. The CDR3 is CASSRGTSGDITYEQYF. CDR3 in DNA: TGTGCCAGCAGCCGCGGGACTAGCGGGGATATAACATACGAGCAGTACTTC. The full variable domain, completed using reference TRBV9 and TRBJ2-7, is DSGVTQTPKHLITATGQRVTLRCSPRSGDLSVYWYQQSLDQGLQFLIQYYNGEERAKGNILERFSAQQFPDLHSELNLSSLELGDSALYFCASSRGTSGDITYEQYFGPGTRLTVT.

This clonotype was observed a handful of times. This CDR3 is CASSPGLAGGRTGELFF. DNA for the CDR3: TGTGCCAGCAGCCCGGGGCTAGCGGGGGGCCGCACCGGGGAGCTGTTTTTT. The chain joins TRBV13 to TRBJ2-2; 11 bases match TRBD2. With 5 bases clipped from V and 4 bases from J, the junction kept 9 bases outside the gene matches. CDR1 is PRHDT, CDR2 FYEKMQ, per germline (reference sequence). The CDR3 consists of 17 residues.

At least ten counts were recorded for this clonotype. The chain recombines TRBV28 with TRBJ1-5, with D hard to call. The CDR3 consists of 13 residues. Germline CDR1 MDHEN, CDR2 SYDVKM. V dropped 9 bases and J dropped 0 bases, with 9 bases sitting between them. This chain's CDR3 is CASGRTSNQPQHF. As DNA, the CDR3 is TGTGCCAGTGGGAGGACTAGCAATCAGCCCCAGCATTTT.

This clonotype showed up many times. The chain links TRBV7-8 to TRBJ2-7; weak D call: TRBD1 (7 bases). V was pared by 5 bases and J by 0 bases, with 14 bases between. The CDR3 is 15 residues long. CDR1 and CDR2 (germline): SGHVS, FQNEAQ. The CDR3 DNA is TGTGCCAGCAGCCCGCGGGACAGAAGCTCCTACGAGCAGTACTTC. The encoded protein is CASSPRDRSSYEQYF. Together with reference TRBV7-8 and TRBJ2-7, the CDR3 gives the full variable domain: GAGVSQSPRYKVAKRGQDVALRCDPISGHVSLFWYQQALGQGPEFLTYFQNEAQLDKSGLPSDRFFAERPEGSVSTLKIQRTQQEDSAVYLCASSPRDRSSYEQYFGPGTRLTVT.

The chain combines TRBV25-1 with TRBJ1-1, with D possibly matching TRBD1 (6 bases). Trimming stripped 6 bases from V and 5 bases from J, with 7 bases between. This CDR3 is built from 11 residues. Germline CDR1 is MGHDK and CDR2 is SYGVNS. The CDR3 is CASRDRTEAFF. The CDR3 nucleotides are TGTGCCAGCAGGGACAGAACTGAAGCTTTCTTT.

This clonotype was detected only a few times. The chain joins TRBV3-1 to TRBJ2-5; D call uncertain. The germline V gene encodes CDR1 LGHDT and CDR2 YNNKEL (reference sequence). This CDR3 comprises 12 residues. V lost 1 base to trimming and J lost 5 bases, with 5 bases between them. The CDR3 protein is CASSQARETQYF. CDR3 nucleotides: TGTGCCAGCAGCCAAGCCCGGGAGACCCAGTACTTC.

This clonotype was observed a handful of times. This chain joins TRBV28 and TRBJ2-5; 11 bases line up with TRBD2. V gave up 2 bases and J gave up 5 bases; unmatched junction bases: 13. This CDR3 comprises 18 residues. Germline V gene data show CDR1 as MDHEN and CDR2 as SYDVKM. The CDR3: CASSLEPSSSSGGETQYF. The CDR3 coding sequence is TGTGCCAGCAGTTTAGAACCCTCTTCGTCTAGCGGGGGGGAGACCCAGTACTTC.

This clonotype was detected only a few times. The CDR3 nucleotides are TGTGCCAGCAGTCCAGCGGGGGGGCTTGTCGGGGAGCTGTTTTTT. Translated, it gives CASSPAGGLVGELFF. V is TRBV12-3 or TRBV12-4 and J is TRBJ2-2; 10 positions agree with TRBD2. This CDR3 comprises 15 residues. Trimming removed 5 bases from V and 7 bases from J; junction bases left unmatched: 7.

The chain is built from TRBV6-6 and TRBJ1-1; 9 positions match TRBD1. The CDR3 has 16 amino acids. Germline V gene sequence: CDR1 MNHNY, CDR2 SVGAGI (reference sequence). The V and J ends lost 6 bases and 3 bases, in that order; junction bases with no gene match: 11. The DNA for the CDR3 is TGTGCCAGCAGCCGATCTGGACAGGGGAGGGACACTGAAGCTTTCTTT. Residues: CASSRSGQGRDTEAFF.

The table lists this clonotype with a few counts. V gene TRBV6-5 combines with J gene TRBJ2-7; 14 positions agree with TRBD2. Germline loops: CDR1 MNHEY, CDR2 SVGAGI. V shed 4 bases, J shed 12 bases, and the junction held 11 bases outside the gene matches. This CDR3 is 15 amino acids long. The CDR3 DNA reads TGTGCCAGCAGTTCCGGGACTAGCGGGGGTCCTACGGTGTACTTC. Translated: CASSSGTSGGPTVYF.

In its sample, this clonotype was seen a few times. CDR3 bases: TGTGCCAGCAGCCAACAGGGAAGAGGGTTTAGGGATGGCTACACCTTC. Its protein is CASSQQGRGFRDGYTF. The gene calls are TRBV14 and TRBJ1-2, with D perhaps matching TRBD1 (5 bases). The CDR3 length is 16 residues. Germline-derived CDR1 and CDR2 are SGHDN and FVKESK. V lost 2 bases and J 6 bases, leaving 19 bases between the germline ends.

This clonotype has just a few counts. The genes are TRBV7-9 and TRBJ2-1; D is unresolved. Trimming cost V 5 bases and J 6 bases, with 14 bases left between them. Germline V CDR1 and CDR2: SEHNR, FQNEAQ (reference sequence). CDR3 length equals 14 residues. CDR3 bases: TGTGCCAGCAGCACCGGGTTCATGGGCAATGAGCAGTTCTTC. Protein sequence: CASSTGFMGNEQFF.

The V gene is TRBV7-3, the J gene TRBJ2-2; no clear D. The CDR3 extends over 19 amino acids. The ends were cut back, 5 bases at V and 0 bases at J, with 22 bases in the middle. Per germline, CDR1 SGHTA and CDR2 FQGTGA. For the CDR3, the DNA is TGTGCCAGCAGCCCCCGAAGTAGGTTCCAGTACTCGAACACCGGGGAGCTGTTTTTT. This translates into CASSPRSRFQYSNTGELFF. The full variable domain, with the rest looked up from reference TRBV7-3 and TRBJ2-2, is GAGVSQTPSNKVTEKGKYVELRCDPISGHTALYWYRQSLGQGPEFLIYFQGTGAADDSGLPNDRFFAVRPEGSVSTLKIQRTERGDSAVYLCASSPRSRFQYSNTGELFFGEGSRLTVL.

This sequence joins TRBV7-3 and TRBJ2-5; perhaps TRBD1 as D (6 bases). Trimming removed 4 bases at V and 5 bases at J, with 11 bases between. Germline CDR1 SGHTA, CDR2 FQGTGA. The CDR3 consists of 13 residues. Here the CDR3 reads CASSSGQLETQYF. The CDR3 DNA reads TGTGCCAGCAGCTCAGGACAGTTGGAGACCCAGTACTTC. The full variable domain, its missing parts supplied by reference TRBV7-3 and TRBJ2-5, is GAGVSQTPSNKVTEKGKYVELRCDPISGHTALYWYRQSLGQGPEFLIYFQGTGAADDSGLPNDRFFAVRPEGSVSTLKIQRTERGDSAVYLCASSSGQLETQYFGPGTRLLVL.

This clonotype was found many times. The CDR3 is CASSPGGLRRETQYF. For the CDR3, the DNA is TGTGCCAGCAGCCCAGGGGGCCTGAGGAGAGAGACCCAGTACTTC. The chain couples TRBV9 to TRBJ2-5; 8 bases match TRBD1. The CDR3 has 15 residues. Germline assignment: CDR1 SGDLS and CDR2 YYNGEE. Trimming removed 4 bases from V and 4 bases from J; junction bases left unmatched: 9.

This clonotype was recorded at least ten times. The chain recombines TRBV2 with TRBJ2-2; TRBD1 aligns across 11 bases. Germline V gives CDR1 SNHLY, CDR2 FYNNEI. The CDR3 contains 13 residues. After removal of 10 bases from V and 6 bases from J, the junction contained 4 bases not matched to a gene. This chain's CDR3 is CATAGQGAGELFF. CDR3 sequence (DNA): TGTGCCACGGCGGGACAGGGGGCCGGGGAGCTGTTTTTT.

CDR3 amino acids: CASSLFDGTGELFF. The CDR3 DNA reads as TGTGCCAGCAGTTTATTTGATGGAACCGGGGAGCTGTTTTTT. This chain connects TRBV27 to TRBJ2-2; no definite D call. From germline, CDR1 is MNHEY and CDR2 SMNVEV (reference sequence). The V gene lost 1 base and the J gene lost 5 bases, with 8 bases spanning the gap. This CDR3 is built from 14 residues.

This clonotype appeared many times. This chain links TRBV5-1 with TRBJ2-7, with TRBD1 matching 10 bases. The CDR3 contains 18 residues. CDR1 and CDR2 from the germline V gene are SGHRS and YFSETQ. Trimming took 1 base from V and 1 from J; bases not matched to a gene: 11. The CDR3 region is CASSLRQSRDRGSYEQYF. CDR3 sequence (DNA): TGCGCCAGCAGCTTGCGACAAAGCCGGGACAGGGGATCCTACGAGCAGTACTTC.